This is a list of T cell receptor beta chains from one sample in a study of tumor-infiltrating lymphocytes in primary liver carcinoma. TCRdb recomputed calls from the multiplex PCR reads with MiXCR, one row per CDR3 protein. The sample holds about 99,000 distinct CDR3 sequences, more than 60% seen once. Sequenced sample: liver tumor tissue from sampling region 5. These TCRs come from a woman in her sixties with primary liver carcinoma and hepatitis B virus infection. The CDR3 runs from the conserved cysteine through the conserved F or W. Each record gives: J gene, V gene, D gene, clone size, CDR3 DNA, CDR3 protein. D genes are given only for firm matches. Clone size appears in some rows only: once, few, many, or a class for an expanded clone.

j_call: TRBJ2-7
v_call: TRBV6-1
d_call: -
clone_size: many
cdr3_nt: TGTGCCAGCAGTTCACAGCGGAGCTCCTACGAGCAGTACTTC
cdr3_aa: CASSSQRSSYEQYF

j_call: TRBJ2-2
v_call: TRBV4-2
d_call: TRBD2
clone_size: medium-sized
cdr3_nt: TGTGCCAGCAGCCAAGCGTTCCGAGCGGGAGGCGTTACCAGGGAGCTGTTTTTT
cdr3_aa: CASSQAFRAGGVTRELFF

j_call: TRBJ2-1
v_call: TRBV5-4
d_call: -
clone_size: -
cdr3_nt: TGTGCCAGCAGCTTTCGGTCTAATCACAATGAGCAGTTCTTC
cdr3_aa: CASSFRSNHNEQFF

j_call: TRBJ2-6
v_call: TRBV29-1
d_call: TRBD1
clone_size: -
cdr3_nt: TGCAGCGTTGGCCGGGACAGGGAGGCCGGCGTCCTGACTTTC
cdr3_aa: CSVGRDREAGVLTF

j_call: TRBJ1-6
v_call: TRBV20-1
d_call: -
clone_size: -
cdr3_nt: TGCAGTGCCGCCCTTCCCGGGACACCGTATAATTCACCCCTCCACTTT
cdr3_aa: CSAALPGTPYNSPLHF

j_call: TRBJ2-5
v_call: TRBV29-1
d_call: -
clone_size: -
cdr3_nt: TGCAGCGTGGGCCTTCTACGGAAAGAGACCCAGTACTTC
cdr3_aa: CSVGLLRKETQYF

j_call: TRBJ2-7
v_call: TRBV28
d_call: TRBD2
clone_size: -
cdr3_nt: TGTGCCAGCACAGTGCGGGGGGCGGGGTACGAGCAGTACTTC
cdr3_aa: CASTVRGAGYEQYF

j_call: TRBJ1-4
v_call: TRBV29-1
d_call: -
clone_size: -
cdr3_nt: TGCAGCGTTCGAGGGGCCGAAGGAAAACTGTTTTTT
cdr3_aa: CSVRGAEGKLFF

j_call: TRBJ2-2
v_call: TRBV29-1
d_call: -
clone_size: -
cdr3_nt: TGCAGTGTTGAGTGGGGGGCCGGGGAGCTGCTTTTT
cdr3_aa: CSVEWGAGELLF

j_call: TRBJ2-1
v_call: TRBV12-3/TRBV12-4
d_call: -
clone_size: -
cdr3_nt: TGTGCCAACAGTCGGAGCGTCTCACAGGATGAGCACTTCTTC
cdr3_aa: CANSRSVSQDEHFF

j_call: TRBJ2-3
v_call: TRBV13
d_call: TRBD2
clone_size: many
cdr3_nt: TGTGCCAGCAGCACCGGACTAGCGGGGCACACAGATACGCAGTATTTT
cdr3_aa: CASSTGLAGHTDTQYF

j_call: TRBJ1-2
v_call: TRBV19
d_call: TRBD1
clone_size: -
cdr3_nt: TGTGCCAGCGCCCCGGACAGGGGGGGAAGCTACACCTTC
cdr3_aa: CASAPDRGGSYTF

j_call: TRBJ2-4
v_call: TRBV11-2
d_call: -
clone_size: -
cdr3_nt: TGTGTCAGCGGCTTAGAACCGGTTAGCCAGGCCATTCAGTACTTC
cdr3_aa: CVSGLEPVSQAIQYF

j_call: TRBJ1-3
v_call: TRBV7-8
d_call: -
clone_size: few
cdr3_nt: TGTGCCAACAGCTTAAGGTTCGGCAGCTCTGGAAACACCATATATTTT
cdr3_aa: CANSLRFGSSGNTIYF

j_call: TRBJ2-1
v_call: TRBV7-3
d_call: TRBD2
clone_size: -
cdr3_nt: TGTGCCAGCAGCGACCAACTAGCGGGAGGCTATGAGCAGTTCTTC
cdr3_aa: CASSDQLAGGYEQFF

j_call: TRBJ2-5
v_call: TRBV4-2
d_call: -
clone_size: many
cdr3_nt: TGTGCCAGCAGCCAAGGAGCGATCCAAGAGACCCAGTACTTC
cdr3_aa: CASSQGAIQETQYF

j_call: TRBJ2-2
v_call: TRBV7-8
d_call: -
clone_size: -
cdr3_nt: TGTGCTAGCAGCTTAGCGAGAGGAAACAACGGGGAGCTGTTTTTT
cdr3_aa: CASSLARGNNGELFF

j_call: TRBJ1-6
v_call: TRBV28
d_call: -
clone_size: -
cdr3_nt: TGTGCCGGCAGTAACCAACGAGACCCCCTCCACTTT
cdr3_aa: CAGSNQRDPLHF

j_call: TRBJ1-2
v_call: TRBV11-1
d_call: -
clone_size: -
cdr3_nt: TGTGCCAGCAGCTTGGTCCGTAACTATGGCTACACCTTC
cdr3_aa: CASSLVRNYGYTF

j_call: TRBJ1-1
v_call: TRBV11-3
d_call: TRBD1
clone_size: -
cdr3_nt: TGTGTCAGCAGCCGATTGTACAGGGGATTGGCCTTCTTT
cdr3_aa: CVSSRLYRGLAFF

j_call: TRBJ2-4
v_call: TRBV20-1
d_call: TRBD1
clone_size: -
cdr3_nt: TGCAGTGCTAGCAGGGACAGGGGAAACATTCAGTACTTC
cdr3_aa: CSASRDRGNIQYF

j_call: TRBJ1-2
v_call: TRBV5-1
d_call: TRBD1
clone_size: -
cdr3_nt: TGCGTCAGCAGCACGGACAGGGGCCTCTATGACTACACCTTC
cdr3_aa: CVSSTDRGLYDYTF

j_call: TRBJ2-3
v_call: TRBV11-2
d_call: -
clone_size: -
cdr3_nt: TGTGTCAGCAGCTTAGGGGAACTAACGTTCACGTCAGATACGCAGTATTTT
cdr3_aa: CVSSLGELTFTSDTQYF

j_call: TRBJ2-1
v_call: TRBV11-2
d_call: TRBD2
clone_size: -
cdr3_nt: TGTGCCAGCAGCTTATTTGTGGGAGGGCCGGGGGATGAGCAGTTCTTC
cdr3_aa: CASSLFVGGPGDEQFF

j_call: TRBJ2-2
v_call: TRBV4-2
d_call: -
clone_size: -
cdr3_nt: TGTGGGAACAGCCGGGAGCTGTTTTTT
cdr3_aa: CGNSRELFF

j_call: TRBJ1-2
v_call: TRBV24-1
d_call: -
clone_size: -
cdr3_nt: TGTGCCACCAGTGATTCAGGGTACGACTATGGCTACACCTTC
cdr3_aa: CATSDSGYDYGYTF